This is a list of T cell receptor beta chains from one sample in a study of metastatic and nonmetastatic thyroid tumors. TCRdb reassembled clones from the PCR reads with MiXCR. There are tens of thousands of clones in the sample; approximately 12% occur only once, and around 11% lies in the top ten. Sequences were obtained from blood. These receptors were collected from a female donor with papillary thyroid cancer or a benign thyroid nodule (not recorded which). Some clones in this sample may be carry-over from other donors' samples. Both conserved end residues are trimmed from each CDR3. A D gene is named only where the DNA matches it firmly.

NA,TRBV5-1,ASSDGPTETKAEEQY
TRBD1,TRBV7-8,ASSLPGTGGANVLT
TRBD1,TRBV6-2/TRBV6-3,ASSSTGGPPSGTLY
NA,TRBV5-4,ASSAAVYNEQF
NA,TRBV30,ARKGVRAELF
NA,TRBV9,ASSVGATNEKLF
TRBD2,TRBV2,ASIVLAAYNEQF
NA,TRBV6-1,ASKGGSGNTIY
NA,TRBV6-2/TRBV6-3,ASQPSRGRPYEQY
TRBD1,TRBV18,ASSLQGSDGYT
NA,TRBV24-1,ATSDNGTPRDTQY
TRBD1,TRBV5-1,ASSPSTGGSDTQY
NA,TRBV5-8,ASSHRTEWNTEAF
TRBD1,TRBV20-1,SARREGANTEAF
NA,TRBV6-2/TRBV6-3,ASSYGTGELF
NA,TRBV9,ASSVGGSGEQY
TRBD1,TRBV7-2,ASSPQGGNSPLH
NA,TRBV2,ASVSSPDPNNEQF
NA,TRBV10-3,AIIVPLPVQGNYGYT
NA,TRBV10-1,ARGLRCCSYNEQF
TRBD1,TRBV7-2,ASSRQGTGEVKTQY
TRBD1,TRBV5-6,ASSSGQGTQSQH
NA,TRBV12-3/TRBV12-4,ASSLGLGVSYEQY
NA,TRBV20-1,RAKALYGYT
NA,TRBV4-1,ASSHPAPRGDTQY
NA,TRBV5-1,ASSPRGPSSYEQY
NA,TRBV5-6,ASSLGTDNQPQH
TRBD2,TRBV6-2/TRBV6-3,ASSYGLAGAQETQY
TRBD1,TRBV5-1,TSSLAPTGGRMNTEAF
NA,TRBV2,ASEGGGTDTQY
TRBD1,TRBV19,ASSAGTGKLSTNYGYT
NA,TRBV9,ASGGLGASGNTIY
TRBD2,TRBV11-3,ASSQTSGSGEQY
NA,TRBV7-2,ASSRDLLPTQY
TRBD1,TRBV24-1,ATSDLTGGEGENEQF
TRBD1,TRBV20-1,SARDRGVGGNTIY